What follows describes a single T cell receptor beta chain. Its target antigen remains unknown. A single base separates this from a much larger clone, so it may be a read error. This sample's time point label indicates: persistent/refractory GD, antithyroid drugs over 5 years with positive TRAb. RNA was extracted from PBMCs in TRIzol for both TCR sequencing and RNA sequencing. The diagnosis of Graves' disease followed American Thyroid Association guidelines. Recruitment of patients was carried out at an endocrinology department in Xi'an, China. Each patient gave about 9.1 milliliters of peripheral blood, collected in an EDTA anticoagulant tube. Ficoll Paque Plus density gradient separation was used to isolate PBMCs, and no further T cell sorting was performed. An Agilent 2100 Bioanalyzer and agarose gel were used to check RNA quality, while a NanoDrop 2000 measured RNA concentration. This entry belongs to a study of regulatory T cells in long-lasting Graves disease (dated by TCRdb to the early 2020s). Turning to the overall study: Persistent Graves' disease was defined as persistently positive TSH receptor autoantibodies together with antithyroid drug treatment for over 5 years. Patients with persistent Graves' disease were compared with patients with newly diagnosed Graves' disease using TCR sequencing and RNA sequencing of peripheral blood. The study took place in China and was registered as a clinical trial. A total of roughly 35 samples underwent TCR sequencing: about 13 from persistent and roughly 20 from newly diagnosed Graves' disease patients. Persistent Graves' disease patients in the clinical cohort had taken antithyroid drugs for approximately 10 years on average. Overall study outcomes, separate from this receptor: Lower TCR Shannon entropy and fewer highly expanded clones were observed in persistent Graves' disease patients than in newly diagnosed patients, which suggested clonal expansion. Sequencing and analysis were limited to the TCR beta chain. The authors noted that the small sample size was a limitation that may lower accuracy. A larger number of public clonotypes was shared among persistent patients (about 2,700) than among newly diagnosed patients (roughly 1,000). Because the primary lesion, thyroid tissue, could not be accessed, the study looked at peripheral blood alone. TRBV28, TRBJ1-2 and TRBJ2-5 were preferentially used in persistent disease, while TRBV20-1 and TRBJ2-1 were favored in newly diagnosed disease.

Cut back by 3 bases and 9 bases, the V and J ends lie 8 bases apart. The CDR3 numbers 12 residues from cysteine through phenylalanine. Only the CDR3 part of the read is kept: 36 bases, read in frame from the first base. Preparation of the library involved multiplex PCR. Instrument used: Illumina HiSeq 4000. iRepertoire HTBI primers and Arm-PCR amplification of CDR3 regions were used to construct TCR beta libraries. Before sequencing, the PCR products went through gel purification. As for the authors' bioinformatics: A total of some 60 TRBV and about 13 TRBJ segments were identified across samples and were used for gene usage analysis of CDR3 amino acid clonotypes. Filtered high-quality paired reads were merged into contigs using COPE and FqMerger. BLAST was used to align contigs to IMGT TRBV, TRBD and TRBJ reference genes, with CDR3 defined following IMGT. Any clonotype with a frequency above 0.1% was classified as a highly expanded clone. Shannon entropy was used to measure repertoire diversity, and the Gini coefficient was used to measure V-J evenness. Public clonotypes were defined as clonotypes shared by more than one individual. TCRdb took the public reads, trimmed them with fastp at Q25, ran MiXCR for clone calling and kept in-frame beta chains. Each entry is one CDR3 protein sequence, shown with its most common DNA and genes. The V and J calls and clone size come from TCRdb's table, not from the authors' own analysis. Across this sample there are 650,000 to 700,000 distinct CDR3 sequences, with 25% to 35% seen only once. About two fifths of the sample is held by the ten biggest clonotypes.

The clonotype originates from a female donor with Graves disease. Material: peripheral blood mononuclear cells (PBMCs), obtained when the disease was refractory, from a patient treated with antithyroid drugs. This receptor chain uses TRBV12-3 or TRBV12-4 and TRBJ2-2, with the D gene uncertain. Read as DNA, the sequence is TGTGCCAGCAGTTTGATGGGCAGGGAGCTGTTTTTT. Translation gives CASSLMGRELFF.